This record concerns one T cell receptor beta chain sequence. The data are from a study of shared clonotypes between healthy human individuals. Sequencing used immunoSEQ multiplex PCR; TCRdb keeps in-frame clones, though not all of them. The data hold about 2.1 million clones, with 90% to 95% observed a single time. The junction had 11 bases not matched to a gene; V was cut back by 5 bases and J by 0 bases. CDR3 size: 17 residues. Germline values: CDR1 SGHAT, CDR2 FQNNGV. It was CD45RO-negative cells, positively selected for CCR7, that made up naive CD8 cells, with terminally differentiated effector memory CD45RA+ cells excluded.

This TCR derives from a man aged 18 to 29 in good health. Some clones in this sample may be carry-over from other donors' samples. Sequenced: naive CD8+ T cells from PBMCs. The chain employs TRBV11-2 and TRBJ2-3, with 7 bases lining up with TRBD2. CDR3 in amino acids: CASSPGGLLTSTDTQYF. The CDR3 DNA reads TGTGCCAGCAGCCCGGGGGGACTTCTAACTAGCACAGATACGCAGTATTTT.